The 9 T cell receptor beta chains below were found in one sample sequenced in a study of blood T cell repertoires in COVID-19. The protocol was immunoSEQ multiplex PCR, while the TCRdb copy is restricted to in-frame clones and leaves out a portion. The sample consists of 200,000 to 300,000 clones, about 87% of them appearing once. Sample: PBMCs or T cells enriched from blood (not recorded which). These receptors all come from a woman aged 40 to 49 who had been exposed to COVID-19.

This rearrangement joins TRBV28 to TRBJ1-2; 7 bases fit TRBD1. CDR3 length equals 15 residues. Germline V CDR1 and CDR2: MDHEN, SYDVKM. J gave up 4 bases and V 2 bases, and 7 bases lay outside the gene matches. The CDR3 DNA follows: TGTGCCAGCAGTTTAAGAGGGCAGGGGGTCTATGGCTACACCTTC. This sequence encodes CASSLRGQGVYGYTF.

The rearrangement joins TRBV6-5 to TRBJ2-7, with a weak D call TRBD2 (5 bases). V shed 2 bases and J shed 6 bases, with 5 bases lying between them. This CDR3 is 11 amino acids long. CDR1 MNHEY and CDR2 SVGAGI come from the germline V gene. The CDR3, as DNA: TGTGCCAGCAGTTACGCGGGCGAGCAGTACTTC. Protein product: CASSYAGEQYF.

The gene calls are TRBV5-1 and TRBJ2-3; 11 nucleotides line up with TRBD2. This CDR3 region has 18 residues. Germline trimming cut 0 bases from V and 5 bases from J; bases unmatched to any gene: 11. Germline V gene sequence: CDR1 SGHRS, CDR2 YFSETQ. CDR3 sequence: CASSLAVVAGGRGDTQYF. CDR3 DNA: TGCGCCAGCAGCTTGGCCGTGGTAGCGGGGGGGCGTGGAGATACGCAGTATTTT.

J is TRBJ1-2 and V is TRBV7-2; D is possibly TRBD1 (5 bases). V was pared by 5 bases and J by 6 bases, with 13 bases between. The CDR3 spans 13 residues. The germline CDR1 and CDR2 sequences are SGHTA and FQGNSA. DNA of the CDR3: TGTGCCAGCAGCAGGTCCCAGGGTAATGGCTACACCTTC. It translates to CASSRSQGNGYTF.

The V gene is TRBV6-2 or TRBV6-3, the J gene TRBJ2-3, with 8 nucleotides matching TRBD2. Unmatched junction bases numbered 12, after V lost 6 bases and J lost 4 bases. Germline CDR1 MNHEY, CDR2 SVGEGT. CDR3 length: 16 residues. The CDR3 DNA reads TGTGCCAGCAGCCGCCGGGCGGGGGGTGTGGCAGATACGCAGTATTTT. Protein sequence: CASSRRAGGVADTQYF.

This chain joins TRBV11-3 and TRBJ2-7; tentatively, D is TRBD1 (5 bases). Trimming removed 5 bases from V and 6 bases from J, with 8 bases in between. The V gene's germline CDR1 is SGHNT and CDR2 YENEEA. The CDR3 spans 11 residues. CDR3 in amino acids: CASSQGGEQYF. The CDR3 DNA reads as TGTGCCAGCAGCCAGGGTGGCGAGCAGTACTTC.

Only a few counts were recorded for this clone. The rearrangement links TRBV6-2 or TRBV6-3 to TRBJ1-5, with D possibly TRBD1 on 5 matching bases. The germline V gene has CDR1 MNHEY and CDR2 SVGEGT. Trimming removed 0 bases at V and 4 bases at J, with 19 bases between. The CDR3 runs 18 residues. CDR3 in amino acids: CASSYSGGSVVTNQPQHF. As DNA, the CDR3 is TGTGCCAGCAGTTACTCGGGGGGGAGTGTTGTTACGAATCAGCCCCAGCATTTT.

Turning to this clone: One end of the junction varies from germline; a read error may be responsible. The J gene is TRBJ1-2, the V gene TRBV30; 7 nucleotides line up with TRBD1. Germline V lookup: CDR1 GTSNPN, CDR2 SVGIG (reference sequence). The CDR3 is 11 residues long. The CDR3 region has the DNA TGTGCCTGGAGTGTCCTAGGGGGCCAAATCTTC. It encodes CAWSVLGGQIF.

The V and J genes are TRBV7-2 and TRBJ2-5; no firm D call. V lost 1 base, J lost 5 bases, and 8 bases lay in between. Germline CDR1 and CDR2: SGHTA and FQGNSA. The CDR3 loop spans 13 amino acids. CDR3 loop: CASSLGVSETQYF. The CDR3, as DNA: TGTGCCAGCAGCTTAGGAGTTTCCGAGACCCAGTACTTC.